This T cell receptor (beta chain) was documented in a study of blood T cell repertoires in COVID-19. Looking at the study overall: The origin of the acute and convalescent COVID-19 samples was the United States, Italy and Spain. Nucleic acid was either cDNA or gDNA, and it came from T cells, B-cell-depleted T cells, or PBMCs.

Study processing details: Reference gene primer amplification yielded estimated nucleated cell counts. Clones were sequenced by immunoSEQ multiplex PCR, and TCRdb holds only the in-frame ones, with some missing. V, J and clone size were drawn from that table, and D and trimming were deduced from the DNA. The sample carries hundreds of thousands of clones, roughly 85% recorded once. CDR3 size: 14 residues. V lost 2 bases to trimming and J lost 0 bases, with 5 bases between them. Germline lookup yields CDR1 MDHEN and CDR2 SYDVKM. The receptor's source is a young woman who had recovered from COVID-19. The sequencing input was peripheral blood. The V gene is TRBV28, the J gene TRBJ1-3; D not certain. The CDR3 reads CASSLVSSGNTIYF. CDR3 nucleotides: TGTGCCAGCAGTTTAGTGAGCTCTGGAAACACCATATATTTT.